This record looks at one T cell receptor (beta chain) sequence and its context. The antigen remains unidentified. Compared with germline, one end of the junction differs, possibly owing to a read error. Other DNA sequences in this specimen translate into the identical CDR3. This record comes from a study of CD8+ T cells in alopecia areata. Study as a whole: It was oral tofacitinib, at 5 to 10 mg twice daily, that treated patients received. Study observations and caveats: Especially in alopecia totalis/universalis, lesional scalp showed greater clonality than normal scalp did. As there was one nonresponder, how baseline CD8+ expansion relates to response remains uncertain.

The CDR3 extends over 14 amino acids. The germline V gene has CDR1 SGHRS and CDR2 YFSETQ. TCR sequencing used cDNA made by reverse transcription of extracted RNA. Only in-frame clones appear in the TCRdb table, and some are missing; sequencing was by immunoSEQ multiplex PCR. This table holds some 210,000 clones, approximately 72% found once. Treatment specified: oral pan-JAK inhibitor, 5-10 mg twice daily. Lesional scalp punch biopsies and peripheral blood were collected from alopecia areata patients. This sequence was found in a human donor with alopecia areata. The specimen was CD4+ T cells sorted from blood, collected at approximately week 42, from a patient treated with tofacitinib. The chain links TRBV5-1 to TRBJ1-5; D may be TRBD1 (6 bases). The CDR3 nucleotides are TGTGCCAGCAGCTTACCAGGGGAAAATCAGCCCCAGCATTTT. Protein: CASSLPGENQPQHF.